A selection of T cell receptor beta chains follows, all from one sample in a study of OX40 agonist ivuxolimab in advanced cancers. Sequenced by immunoSEQ multiplex PCR; TCRdb stores in-frame clones only, minus some. The sample records 45,000 to 55,000 clones, approximately 91% being singletons. Sequenced here: CD4+ or CD8+ T cells sorted from blood, sampled in a trial of the OX40 agonist ivuxolimab. These receptors were collected from an adult with an advanced solid tumor such as melanoma, head and neck, liver or kidney cancer. The CDR3 runs from the conserved cysteine through the conserved F or W. The order of the fields is D gene, V gene, clone size, J gene, CDR3 DNA, CDR3 protein. A D gene is named only where the DNA matches it firmly. Clone size is given for some rows only: seen once, a few or many times, or a class if the clone is expanded.

d_gene: NA
v_gene: TRBV28
abundance: NA
j_gene: TRBJ1-1
CDR3nt: TGTGCCAGCAGTTTTGGGGGAGGAACTGAAGCTTTCTTT
CDR3aa: CASSFGGGTEAFF

d_gene: NA
v_gene: TRBV7-8
abundance: few
j_gene: TRBJ1-4
CDR3nt: TGTGCCAGCAGCTTAACCTGGGAAAAACTGTTTTTT
CDR3aa: CASSLTWEKLFF

d_gene: NA
v_gene: TRBV5-1
abundance: NA
j_gene: TRBJ2-7
CDR3nt: TGCGCCAGCAGCTTGGCCTTCTACGAGCAGTACTTC
CDR3aa: CASSLAFYEQYF

d_gene: TRBD2
v_gene: TRBV11-3
abundance: NA
j_gene: TRBJ2-7
CDR3nt: TGTGCCAGCAGCTTTCCTAGCGGGAGAGGGGGCTCCTACGAGCAGTACTTC
CDR3aa: CASSFPSGRGGSYEQYF

d_gene: NA
v_gene: TRBV10-2
abundance: NA
j_gene: TRBJ1-1
CDR3nt: TGCGCCAGCAGTCCGACTAACACTGAAGCTTTCTTT
CDR3aa: CASSPTNTEAFF

d_gene: TRBD2
v_gene: TRBV27
abundance: once
j_gene: TRBJ2-1
CDR3nt: TGTGCCAGCAGTTCGAGCTTTAGCGGGAGGGAAATCTTC
CDR3aa: CASSSSFSGREIF

d_gene: NA
v_gene: TRBV10-3
abundance: NA
j_gene: TRBJ1-3
CDR3nt: TGTGCCATCAGTGAAAGAGGGGGCTCTGGAAACACCATATATTTT
CDR3aa: CAISERGGSGNTIYF

d_gene: NA
v_gene: TRBV2
abundance: NA
j_gene: TRBJ2-7
CDR3nt: TGTGCCAGCAGTGAAGGAGTGCCGGACGAGCAGTACTTC
CDR3aa: CASSEGVPDEQYF

d_gene: NA
v_gene: TRBV28
abundance: NA
j_gene: TRBJ2-3
CDR3nt: TGTGCCAGCTCAGGGAGCACCACAGATACGCAGTATTTT
CDR3aa: CASSGSTTDTQYF

d_gene: TRBD2
v_gene: TRBV5-1
abundance: NA
j_gene: TRBJ2-3
CDR3nt: TGCGCCAGCACCGGATCACCAGCGGGATATAGCACAGATACGCAGTATTTT
CDR3aa: CASTGSPAGYSTDTQYF

d_gene: NA
v_gene: TRBV6-5
abundance: NA
j_gene: TRBJ2-7
CDR3nt: TGTGCCAGCAGTACCACAGGGGCGGGAGAGCAGTACTTC
CDR3aa: CASSTTGAGEQYF

d_gene: NA
v_gene: TRBV5-1
abundance: NA
j_gene: TRBJ2-7
CDR3nt: TGCGCCAGCAGCCTGCAGGCGGCGCCATACGACGAGCAGTACTTC
CDR3aa: CASSLQAAPYDEQYF

d_gene: NA
v_gene: TRBV5-6
abundance: NA
j_gene: TRBJ1-5
CDR3nt: TGTGCCGGCAGCTCGGGCAATCAGCCCCAGCATTTT
CDR3aa: CAGSSGNQPQHF

d_gene: TRBD2
v_gene: TRBV27
abundance: NA
j_gene: TRBJ2-5
CDR3nt: TGTGCCAGCAGTCCACGGTGGGTAGCGGGAGGCGAGACCCAGTACTTC
CDR3aa: CASSPRWVAGGETQYF

d_gene: NA
v_gene: TRBV9
abundance: NA
j_gene: TRBJ2-5
CDR3nt: TGTGCCAGCAGCGTCTCCGGGACATATGAAGAGACCCAGTACTTC
CDR3aa: CASSVSGTYEETQYF

d_gene: NA
v_gene: TRBV4-1
abundance: NA
j_gene: TRBJ1-3
CDR3nt: TGCGCCAGCAGCCAAGGTACGAACTCTGGAAACACCATATATTTT
CDR3aa: CASSQGTNSGNTIYF

d_gene: NA
v_gene: TRBV14
abundance: NA
j_gene: TRBJ2-6
CDR3nt: TGTGCCAGCAGCCCCTTTGGGGCTGGGGCCAACGTCCTGACTTTC
CDR3aa: CASSPFGAGANVLTF

d_gene: TRBD2
v_gene: TRBV5-1
abundance: NA
j_gene: TRBJ2-5
CDR3nt: TGCGCCAGCAGCTTGCTAGCGGGAGAAGGAGAGACCCAGTACTTC
CDR3aa: CASSLLAGEGETQYF

d_gene: NA
v_gene: TRBV10-3
abundance: NA
j_gene: TRBJ1-1
CDR3nt: TGTGCCATCAGTGAGATACCGGGACAAACCATGAACACTGAAGCTTTCTTT
CDR3aa: CAISEIPGQTMNTEAFF

d_gene: TRBD2
v_gene: TRBV13
abundance: NA
j_gene: TRBJ2-7
CDR3nt: TGTGCCAGCAGCCTGAGACTAGCGGTAGGCCACGAGCAGTACTTC
CDR3aa: CASSLRLAVGHEQYF

d_gene: TRBD1
v_gene: TRBV27
abundance: once
j_gene: TRBJ2-2
CDR3nt: TGTGCCAGCAGTTTGGGACAGCCCGGGGAGCTGTTTTTT
CDR3aa: CASSLGQPGELFF

d_gene: TRBD1
v_gene: TRBV4-1
abundance: NA
j_gene: TRBJ1-2
CDR3nt: TGCGCCAGCAGCCAACAATTGACAGGGGGCATTTCAAACTATGGCTACACCTTC
CDR3aa: CASSQQLTGGISNYGYTF

d_gene: NA
v_gene: TRBV7-8
abundance: NA
j_gene: TRBJ2-7
CDR3nt: TGTGCCAGCAGCCCCGTGGAGTCGTCCTACGAGCAGTACTTC
CDR3aa: CASSPVESSYEQYF

d_gene: TRBD2
v_gene: TRBV19
abundance: NA
j_gene: TRBJ2-1
CDR3nt: TGTGCCAGTAGTATGGCGCTAGCGGGGTATGAGCAGTTCTTC
CDR3aa: CASSMALAGYEQFF

d_gene: NA
v_gene: TRBV5-4
abundance: NA
j_gene: TRBJ2-6
CDR3nt: TGTGCCAGCCGCCCTCCAGGGGCCAACGTCCTGACTTTC
CDR3aa: CASRPPGANVLTF

d_gene: NA
v_gene: TRBV27
abundance: NA
j_gene: TRBJ2-7
CDR3nt: TGTGCCAGCAGTTTCGGTCGGAAGGGCTCCTACGAGCAGTACTTC
CDR3aa: CASSFGRKGSYEQYF

d_gene: TRBD1
v_gene: TRBV25-1
abundance: NA
j_gene: TRBJ1-1
CDR3nt: TGTGCCAGCAGTGAACAGGGGGACTCTTTTGAAGCTTTCTTT
CDR3aa: CASSEQGDSFEAFF

d_gene: NA
v_gene: TRBV2
abundance: NA
j_gene: TRBJ2-5
CDR3nt: TGTGCCAGCAACAGGGTCCTTACCGAGACCCAGTACTTC
CDR3aa: CASNRVLTETQYF

d_gene: NA
v_gene: TRBV2
abundance: NA
j_gene: TRBJ1-1
CDR3nt: TGTGCCAGCAGTGACCCCTTCCCGGGGACCACTGAAGCTTTCTTT
CDR3aa: CASSDPFPGTTEAFF

d_gene: TRBD2
v_gene: TRBV27
abundance: NA
j_gene: TRBJ2-1
CDR3nt: TGTGCCAGCAGTACTAGCGGGAGTAGAAATGAGCAGTTCTTC
CDR3aa: CASSTSGSRNEQFF

d_gene: NA
v_gene: TRBV6-1
abundance: once
j_gene: TRBJ1-5
CDR3nt: TGTGCCAGCAGGAGGGAGGGGAGCAATCAGCCCCAGCATTTT
CDR3aa: CASRREGSNQPQHF

d_gene: NA
v_gene: TRBV6-5
abundance: NA
j_gene: TRBJ2-7
CDR3nt: TGTGCCAGCAGTTACGACAGGCTCCGCGGCGAGCAGTACTTC
CDR3aa: CASSYDRLRGEQYF

d_gene: TRBD1
v_gene: TRBV11-3
abundance: NA
j_gene: TRBJ2-1
CDR3nt: TGTGCCAGCAGCTCAATCAAGACAGGGGGGTCCTACAATGAGCAGTTCTTC
CDR3aa: CASSSIKTGGSYNEQFF

d_gene: TRBD2
v_gene: TRBV4-2
abundance: NA
j_gene: TRBJ2-5
CDR3nt: TGTGCCAGCAGCCAAGGGACTAGGTCTGAGACCCAGTACTTC
CDR3aa: CASSQGTRSETQYF

d_gene: NA
v_gene: TRBV19
abundance: NA
j_gene: TRBJ2-7
CDR3nt: TGTGCCAGTAGTAGCCTAGGGCAGCCCTCCTACGAGCAGTACTTC
CDR3aa: CASSSLGQPSYEQYF

d_gene: NA
v_gene: TRBV19
abundance: NA
j_gene: TRBJ1-5
CDR3nt: TGTGCCAGTAGGGATTCCAATCAGCCCCAGCATTTT
CDR3aa: CASRDSNQPQHF

d_gene: NA
v_gene: TRBV11-2
abundance: once
j_gene: TRBJ2-1
CDR3nt: TGTGCCAGCAGCTTAGACACTGAGCAGTTCTTC
CDR3aa: CASSLDTEQFF

d_gene: TRBD1
v_gene: TRBV5-1
abundance: NA
j_gene: TRBJ1-1
CDR3nt: TGCGCCAGCAGCCCCGTTAAAGGGACAGGGGAATTCTTCACTGAAGCTTTCTTT
CDR3aa: CASSPVKGTGEFFTEAFF

d_gene: NA
v_gene: TRBV10-3
abundance: NA
j_gene: TRBJ1-5
CDR3nt: TGTGCCATCAGTTCCGACAGCTACAATCAGCCCCAGCATTTT
CDR3aa: CAISSDSYNQPQHF

d_gene: TRBD2
v_gene: TRBV19
abundance: NA
j_gene: TRBJ2-3
CDR3nt: TGTGCCAGTAGTATCCAAGGACTAGCCGATACGCAGTATTTT
CDR3aa: CASSIQGLADTQYF

d_gene: NA
v_gene: TRBV5-1
abundance: NA
j_gene: TRBJ1-1
CDR3nt: TGCGCCAGCAGCTCCCTCCCTCGCGGCGGAAACATGAACACTGAAGCTTTCTTT
CDR3aa: CASSSLPRGGNMNTEAFF

d_gene: TRBD1
v_gene: TRBV6-5
abundance: once
j_gene: TRBJ2-7
CDR3nt: TGTGCCAGCAGAAGTGGCAGGGGGCTCTACGAGCAGTACTTC
CDR3aa: CASRSGRGLYEQYF

d_gene: NA
v_gene: TRBV6-5
abundance: few
j_gene: TRBJ2-5
CDR3nt: TGTGCCAGCAGTGCCGGGGTGGGCGGGGAGACCCAGTACTTC
CDR3aa: CASSAGVGGETQYF

d_gene: NA
v_gene: TRBV19
abundance: NA
j_gene: TRBJ1-5
CDR3nt: TGTGCCAGTAGTCCGCAGAGGCAGCCCCAGCATTTT
CDR3aa: CASSPQRQPQHF

d_gene: TRBD1
v_gene: TRBV19
abundance: NA
j_gene: TRBJ1-2
CDR3nt: TGTGCCAGTAGGTCCGGGACAGGGGGCGGCTACACCTTC
CDR3aa: CASRSGTGGGYTF

d_gene: TRBD2
v_gene: TRBV19
abundance: NA
j_gene: TRBJ2-1
CDR3nt: TGTGCCAGTGGGACTAGCGCGAGCTCCTACAATGAGCAGTTCTTC
CDR3aa: CASGTSASSYNEQFF

d_gene: NA
v_gene: TRBV5-1
abundance: NA
j_gene: TRBJ2-3
CDR3nt: TGCGCCAGCAGCTTGGCAGGAACTAGCACAGATACGCAGTATTTT
CDR3aa: CASSLAGTSTDTQYF

d_gene: TRBD2
v_gene: TRBV5-1
abundance: NA
j_gene: TRBJ2-5
CDR3nt: TGCGCCAGCAGCCCGGGACTAGTAGGCGAGACCCAGTACTTC
CDR3aa: CASSPGLVGETQYF

d_gene: TRBD2
v_gene: TRBV7-3
abundance: NA
j_gene: TRBJ2-1
CDR3nt: TGTGCCAGCAGCTTGGTACTAGCGGATTACAATGAGCAGTTCTTC
CDR3aa: CASSLVLADYNEQFF